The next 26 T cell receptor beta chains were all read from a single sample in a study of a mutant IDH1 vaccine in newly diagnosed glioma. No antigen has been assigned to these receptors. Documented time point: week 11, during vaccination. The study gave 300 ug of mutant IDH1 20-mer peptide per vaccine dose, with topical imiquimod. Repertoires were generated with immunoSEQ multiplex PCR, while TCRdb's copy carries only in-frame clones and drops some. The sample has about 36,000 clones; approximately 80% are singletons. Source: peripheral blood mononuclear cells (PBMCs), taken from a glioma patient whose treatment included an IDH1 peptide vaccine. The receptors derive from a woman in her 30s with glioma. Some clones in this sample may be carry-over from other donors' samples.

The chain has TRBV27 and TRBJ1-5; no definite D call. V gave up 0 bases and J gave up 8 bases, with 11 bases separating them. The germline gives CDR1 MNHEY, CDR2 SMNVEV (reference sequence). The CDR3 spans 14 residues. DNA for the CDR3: TGTGCCAGCAGTTTATCGATAAACGTTGAGCCCCAGCATTTT. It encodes CASSLSINVEPQHF.

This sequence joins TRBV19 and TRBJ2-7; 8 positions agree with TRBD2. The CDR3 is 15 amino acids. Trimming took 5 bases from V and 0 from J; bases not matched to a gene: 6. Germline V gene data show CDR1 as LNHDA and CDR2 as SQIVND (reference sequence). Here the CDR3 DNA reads TGTGCCAGTAGTGCCAGCGGGAGAACCTCCTACGAGCAGTACTTC. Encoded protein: CASSASGRTSYEQYF. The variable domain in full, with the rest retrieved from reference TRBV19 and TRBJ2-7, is DGGITQSPKYLFRKEGQNVTLSCEQNLNHDAMYWYRQDPGQGLRLIYYSQIVNDFQKGDIAEGYSVSREKKESFPLTVTSAQKNPTAFYLCASSASGRTSYEQYFGPGTRLTVT.

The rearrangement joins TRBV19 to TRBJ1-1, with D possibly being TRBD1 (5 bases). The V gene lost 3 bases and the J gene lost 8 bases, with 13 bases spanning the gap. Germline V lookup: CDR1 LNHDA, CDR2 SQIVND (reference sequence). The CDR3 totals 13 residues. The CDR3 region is CASSIGRATEAFF. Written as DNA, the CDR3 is TGTGCCAGTAGTATTGGCAGGGCTACCGAAGCTTTCTTT.

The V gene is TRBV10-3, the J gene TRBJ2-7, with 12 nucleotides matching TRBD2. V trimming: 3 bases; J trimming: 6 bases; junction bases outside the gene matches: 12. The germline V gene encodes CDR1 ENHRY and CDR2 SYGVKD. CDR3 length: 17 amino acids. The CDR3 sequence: CAISDLNRGLAGSEQYF. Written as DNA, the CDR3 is TGTGCCATCAGTGACCTGAATCGTGGACTAGCGGGATCCGAGCAGTACTTC.

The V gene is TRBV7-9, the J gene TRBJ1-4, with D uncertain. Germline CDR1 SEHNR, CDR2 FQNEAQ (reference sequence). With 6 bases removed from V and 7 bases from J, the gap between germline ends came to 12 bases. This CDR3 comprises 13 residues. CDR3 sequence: CASRNGVGEKLFF. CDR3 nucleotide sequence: TGTGCCAGCAGGAACGGCGTAGGTGAAAAACTGTTTTTT.

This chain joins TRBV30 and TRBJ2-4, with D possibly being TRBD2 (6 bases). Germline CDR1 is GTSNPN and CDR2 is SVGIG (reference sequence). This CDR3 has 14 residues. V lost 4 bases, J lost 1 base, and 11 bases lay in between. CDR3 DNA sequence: TGTGCCTGGAACGGAGGGGCGGCCAAAAACATTCAGTACTTC. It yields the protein CAWNGGAAKNIQYF.

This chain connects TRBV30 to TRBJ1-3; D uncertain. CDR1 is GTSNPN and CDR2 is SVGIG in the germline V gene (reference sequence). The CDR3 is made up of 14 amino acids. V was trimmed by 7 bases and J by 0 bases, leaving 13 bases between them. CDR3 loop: CASPDGSSGNTIYF. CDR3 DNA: TGTGCCTCGCCGGACGGCAGCTCTGGAAACACCATATATTTT.

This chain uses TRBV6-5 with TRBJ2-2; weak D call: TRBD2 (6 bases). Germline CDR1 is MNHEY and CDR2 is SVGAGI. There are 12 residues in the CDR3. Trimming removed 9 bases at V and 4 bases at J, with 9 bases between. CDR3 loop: CASRRGTGELFF. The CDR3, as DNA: TGTGCCAGTCGGAGGGGCACCGGGGAGCTGTTTTTT.

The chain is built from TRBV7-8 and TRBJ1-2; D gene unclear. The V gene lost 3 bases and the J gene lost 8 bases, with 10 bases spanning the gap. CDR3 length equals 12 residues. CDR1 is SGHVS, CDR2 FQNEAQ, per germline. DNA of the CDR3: TGTGCCAGCAGCTTTGGGCCGCGGGGCTACACCTTC. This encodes CASSFGPRGYTF.

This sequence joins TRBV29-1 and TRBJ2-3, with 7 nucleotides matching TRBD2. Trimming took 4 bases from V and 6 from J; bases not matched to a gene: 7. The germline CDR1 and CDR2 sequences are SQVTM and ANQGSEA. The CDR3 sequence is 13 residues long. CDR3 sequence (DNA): TGCAGCGTTGCGGCTCCCGGGGGGGATACGCAGTATTTT. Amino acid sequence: CSVAAPGGDTQYF.

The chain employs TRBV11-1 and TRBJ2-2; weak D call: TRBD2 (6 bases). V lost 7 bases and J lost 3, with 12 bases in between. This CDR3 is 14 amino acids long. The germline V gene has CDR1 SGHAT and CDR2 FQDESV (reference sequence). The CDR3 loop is CASKETRDTGELFF. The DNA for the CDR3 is TGTGCCAGCAAAGAGACTAGGGACACCGGGGAGCTGTTTTTT. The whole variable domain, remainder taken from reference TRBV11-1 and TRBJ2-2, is EAEVAQSPRYKITEKSQAVAFWCDPISGHATLYWYRQILGQGPELLVQFQDESVVDDSQLPKDRFSAERLKGVDSTLKIQPAELGDSAMYLCASKETRDTGELFFGEGSRLTVL.

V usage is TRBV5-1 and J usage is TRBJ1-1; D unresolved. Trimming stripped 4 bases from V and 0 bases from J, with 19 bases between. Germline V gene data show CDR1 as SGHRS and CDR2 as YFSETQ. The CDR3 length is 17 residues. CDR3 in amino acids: CASSGSAGPSMNTEAFF. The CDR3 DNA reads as TGCGCCAGCAGCGGATCCGCAGGACCAAGTATGAACACTGAAGCTTTCTTT.

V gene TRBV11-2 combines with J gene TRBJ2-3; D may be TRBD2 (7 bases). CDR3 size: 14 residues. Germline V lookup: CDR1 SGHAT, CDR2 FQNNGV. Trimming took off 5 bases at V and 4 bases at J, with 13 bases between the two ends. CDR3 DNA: TGTGCCAGCAGCCCCGGGGGGCTTTCAGATACGCAGTATTTT. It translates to CASSPGGLSDTQYF.

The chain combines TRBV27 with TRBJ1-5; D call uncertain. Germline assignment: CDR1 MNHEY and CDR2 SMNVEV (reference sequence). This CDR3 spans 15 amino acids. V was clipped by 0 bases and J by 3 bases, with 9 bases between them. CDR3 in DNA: TGTGCCAGCAGTTTATCGCCCGGGGTCAATCAGCCCCAGCATTTT. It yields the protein CASSLSPGVNQPQHF.

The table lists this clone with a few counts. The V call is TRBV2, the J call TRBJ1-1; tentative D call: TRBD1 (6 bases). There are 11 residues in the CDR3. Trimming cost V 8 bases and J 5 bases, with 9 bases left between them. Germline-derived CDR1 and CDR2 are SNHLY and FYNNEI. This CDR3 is CASARGTEAFF. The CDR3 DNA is TGTGCCAGCGCCAGGGGTACTGAAGCTTTCTTT.

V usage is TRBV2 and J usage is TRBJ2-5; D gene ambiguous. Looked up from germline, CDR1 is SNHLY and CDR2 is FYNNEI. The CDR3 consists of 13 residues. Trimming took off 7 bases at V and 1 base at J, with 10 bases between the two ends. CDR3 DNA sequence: TGTGCCAGCAATCCCCCCTTCCAAGAGACCCAGTACTTC. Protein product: CASNPPFQETQYF.

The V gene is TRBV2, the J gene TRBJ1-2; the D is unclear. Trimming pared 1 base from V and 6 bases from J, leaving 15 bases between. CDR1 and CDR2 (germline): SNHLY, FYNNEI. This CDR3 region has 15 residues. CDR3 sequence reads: CASSEVPVFRHGYTF. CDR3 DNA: TGTGCCAGCAGTGAAGTTCCGGTATTCAGGCATGGCTACACCTTC.

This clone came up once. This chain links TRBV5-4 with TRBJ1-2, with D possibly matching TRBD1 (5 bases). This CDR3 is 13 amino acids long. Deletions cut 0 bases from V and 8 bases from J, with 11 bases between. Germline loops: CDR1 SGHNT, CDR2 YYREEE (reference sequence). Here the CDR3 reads CASSLGREGGYTF. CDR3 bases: TGTGCCAGCAGCTTGGGCAGGGAGGGGGGCTACACCTTC.

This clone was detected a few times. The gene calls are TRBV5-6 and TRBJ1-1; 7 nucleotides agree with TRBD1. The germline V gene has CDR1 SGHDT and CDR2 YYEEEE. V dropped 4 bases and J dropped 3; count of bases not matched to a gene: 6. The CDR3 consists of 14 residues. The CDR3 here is CASSGRGWDTEAFF. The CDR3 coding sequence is TGTGCCAGCAGCGGCAGGGGGTGGGACACTGAAGCTTTCTTT.

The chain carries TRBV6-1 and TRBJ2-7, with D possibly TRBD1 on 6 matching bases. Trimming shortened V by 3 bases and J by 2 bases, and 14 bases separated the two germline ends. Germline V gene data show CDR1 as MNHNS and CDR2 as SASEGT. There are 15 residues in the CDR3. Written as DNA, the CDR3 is TGTGCCAGCAGTGAGGGGAAGGCAGGGGCCTACGAGCAGTACTTC. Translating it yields CASSEGKAGAYEQYF.

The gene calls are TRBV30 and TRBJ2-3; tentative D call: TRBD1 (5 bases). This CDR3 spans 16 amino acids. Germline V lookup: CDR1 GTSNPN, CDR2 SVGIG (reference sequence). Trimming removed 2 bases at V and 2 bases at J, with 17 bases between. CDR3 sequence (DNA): TGTGCCTGGAGTCTGATGACAGAAGAACCCACAGATACGCAGTATTTT. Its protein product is CAWSLMTEEPTDTQYF. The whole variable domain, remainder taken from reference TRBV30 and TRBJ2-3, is SQTIHQWPATLVQPVGSPLSLECTVEGTSNPNLYWYRQAAGRGLQLLFYSVGIGQISSEVPQNLSASRPQDRQFILSSKKLLLSDSGFYLCAWSLMTEEPTDTQYFGPGTRLTVL.

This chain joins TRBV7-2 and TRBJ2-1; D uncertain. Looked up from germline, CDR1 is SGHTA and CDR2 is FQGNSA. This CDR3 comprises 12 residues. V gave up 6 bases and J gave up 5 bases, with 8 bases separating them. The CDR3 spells CASRSTHNEQFF. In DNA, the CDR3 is TGTGCCAGCAGGTCAACCCACAATGAGCAGTTCTTC.

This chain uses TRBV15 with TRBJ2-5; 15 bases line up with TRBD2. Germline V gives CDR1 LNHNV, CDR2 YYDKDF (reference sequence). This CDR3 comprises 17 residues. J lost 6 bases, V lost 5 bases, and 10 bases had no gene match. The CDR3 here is CATSGGLAGGLLKTQYF. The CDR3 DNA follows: TGTGCCACCAGCGGGGGACTAGCGGGAGGTCTCCTGAAGACCCAGTACTTC.

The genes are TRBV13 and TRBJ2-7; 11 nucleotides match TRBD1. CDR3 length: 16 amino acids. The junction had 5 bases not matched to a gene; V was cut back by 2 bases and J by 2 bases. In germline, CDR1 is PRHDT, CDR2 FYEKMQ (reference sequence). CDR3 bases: TGTGCCAGCAGCTTAATTCCGGGACAGGGGGCCTACGAGCAGTACTTC. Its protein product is CASSLIPGQGAYEQYF.

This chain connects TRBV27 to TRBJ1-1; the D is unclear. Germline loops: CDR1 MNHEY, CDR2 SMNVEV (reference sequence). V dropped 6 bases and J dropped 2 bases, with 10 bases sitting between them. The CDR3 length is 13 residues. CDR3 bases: TGTGCCAGCAGCCCAGCCCATAACACTGAAGCTTTCTTT. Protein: CASSPAHNTEAFF.

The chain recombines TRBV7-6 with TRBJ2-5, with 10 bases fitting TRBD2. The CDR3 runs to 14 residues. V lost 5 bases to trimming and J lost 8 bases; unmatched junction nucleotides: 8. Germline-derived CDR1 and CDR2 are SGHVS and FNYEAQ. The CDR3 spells CASSVGLAVRTQYF. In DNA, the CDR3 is TGTGCCAGCAGCGTAGGACTAGCGGTTCGAACCCAGTACTTC.